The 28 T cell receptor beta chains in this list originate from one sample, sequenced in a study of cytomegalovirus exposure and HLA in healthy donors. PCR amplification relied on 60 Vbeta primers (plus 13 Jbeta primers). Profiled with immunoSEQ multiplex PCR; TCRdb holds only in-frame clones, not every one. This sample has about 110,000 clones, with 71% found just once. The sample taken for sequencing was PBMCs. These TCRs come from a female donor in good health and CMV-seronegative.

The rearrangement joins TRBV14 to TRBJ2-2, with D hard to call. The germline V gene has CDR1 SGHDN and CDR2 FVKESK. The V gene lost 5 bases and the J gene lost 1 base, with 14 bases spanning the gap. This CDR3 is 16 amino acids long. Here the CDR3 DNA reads TGTGCCAGCAGCGCCCGGTCCGTACTGAACACCGGGGAGCTGTTTTTT. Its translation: CASSARSVLNTGELFF.

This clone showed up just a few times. As DNA, the CDR3 is TGCGCCAGCAGCTCCGATGGGGGGGTTGGAAAACTGTTTTTT. It codes for CASSSDGGVGKLFF. This chain connects TRBV5-1 to TRBJ1-4; tentatively, D is TRBD1 (5 bases). V was shortened by 3 bases and J by 10 bases, with 16 bases between the two germline ends. There are 14 residues in the CDR3. Germline V gene lookup returns CDR1 SGHRS and CDR2 YFSETQ.

In DNA, the CDR3 is TGTGCCACCAGCAGGGAAGAACTAGCGGCTCTTTTCAATGAGCAGTTCTTC. Its protein is CATSREELAALFNEQFF. V gene TRBV15 combines with J gene TRBJ2-1; 8 bases are shared with TRBD2. The CDR3 is 17 residues long. V trimming: 3 bases; J trimming: 6 bases; junction bases outside the gene matches: 13. CDR1 and CDR2 (germline): LNHNV, YYDKDF (reference sequence). Variable domain in full (rest from reference TRBV15 and TRBJ2-1): DAMVIQNPRYQVTQFGKPVTLSCSQTLNHNVMYWYQQKSSQAPKLLFHYYDKDFNNEADTPDNFQSRRPNTSFCFLDIRSPGLGDTAMYLCATSREELAALFNEQFFGPGTRLTVL.

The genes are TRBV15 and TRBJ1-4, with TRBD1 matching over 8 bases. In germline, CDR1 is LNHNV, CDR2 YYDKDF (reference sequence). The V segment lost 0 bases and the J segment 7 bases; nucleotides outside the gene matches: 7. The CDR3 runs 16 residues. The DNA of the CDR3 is TGTGCCACCAGCAGAGATACCTCAGGGGGCGGTGAAAAACTGTTTTTT. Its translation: CATSRDTSGGGEKLFF.

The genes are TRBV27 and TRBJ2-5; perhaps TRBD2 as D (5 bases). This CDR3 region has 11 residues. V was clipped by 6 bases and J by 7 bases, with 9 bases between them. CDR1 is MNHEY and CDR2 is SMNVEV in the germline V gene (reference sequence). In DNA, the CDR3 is TGTGCCAGCAGCCAAGGGAGGACCCAGTACTTC. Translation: CASSQGRTQYF.

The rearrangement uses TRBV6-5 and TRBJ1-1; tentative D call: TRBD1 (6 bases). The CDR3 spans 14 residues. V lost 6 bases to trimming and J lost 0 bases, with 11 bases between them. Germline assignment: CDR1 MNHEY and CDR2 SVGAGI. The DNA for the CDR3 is TGTGCCAGCAGCCGTAACAGGGTGAACACTGAAGCTTTCTTT. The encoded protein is CASSRNRVNTEAFF.

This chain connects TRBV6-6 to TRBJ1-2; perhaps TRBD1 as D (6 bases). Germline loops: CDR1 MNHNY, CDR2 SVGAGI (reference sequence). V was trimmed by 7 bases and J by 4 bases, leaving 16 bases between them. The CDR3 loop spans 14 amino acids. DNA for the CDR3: TGTGCCAGCACCCCCAAGCAACAGGGCTATGGCTACACCTTC. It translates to CASTPKQQGYGYTF.

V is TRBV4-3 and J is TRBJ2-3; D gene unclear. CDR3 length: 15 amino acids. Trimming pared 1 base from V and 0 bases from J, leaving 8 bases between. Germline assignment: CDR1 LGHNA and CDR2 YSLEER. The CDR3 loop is CASSQVAVSTDTQYF. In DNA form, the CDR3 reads TGCGCCAGCAGCCAAGTGGCGGTGAGCACAGATACGCAGTATTTT.

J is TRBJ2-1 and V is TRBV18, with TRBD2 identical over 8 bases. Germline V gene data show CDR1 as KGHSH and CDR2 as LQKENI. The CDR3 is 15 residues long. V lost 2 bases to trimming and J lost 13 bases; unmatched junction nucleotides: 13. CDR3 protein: CASSPEVITGTSQFF. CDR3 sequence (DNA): TGTGCCAGCTCACCAGAGGTCATTACCGGGACTAGTCAGTTCTTC.

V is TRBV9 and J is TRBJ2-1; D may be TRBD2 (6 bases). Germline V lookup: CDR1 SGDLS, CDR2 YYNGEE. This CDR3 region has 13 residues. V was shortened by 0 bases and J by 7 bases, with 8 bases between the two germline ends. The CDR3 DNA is TGTGCCAGCAGCGTAGGGAGGGGTAATGAGCAGTTCTTC. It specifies CASSVGRGNEQFF.

Here the CDR3 DNA reads TGTGCCACCAAAAGATCAAGCAGCGGATACGAGCAGTACTTC. Amino acids: CATKRSSSGYEQYF. The J gene is TRBJ2-7, the V gene TRBV7-8; D may be TRBD2 (5 bases). The CDR3 is made up of 14 amino acids. The germline V gene encodes CDR1 SGHVS and CDR2 FQNEAQ. V was clipped by 10 bases and J by 4 bases, with 20 bases between them.

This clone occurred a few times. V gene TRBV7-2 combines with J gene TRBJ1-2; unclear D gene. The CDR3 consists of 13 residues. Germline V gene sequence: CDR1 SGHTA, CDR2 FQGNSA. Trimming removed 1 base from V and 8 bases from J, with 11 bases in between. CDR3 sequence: CASSLERAGGYTF. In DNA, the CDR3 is TGTGCCAGCAGCTTAGAGCGGGCCGGGGGCTACACCTTC.

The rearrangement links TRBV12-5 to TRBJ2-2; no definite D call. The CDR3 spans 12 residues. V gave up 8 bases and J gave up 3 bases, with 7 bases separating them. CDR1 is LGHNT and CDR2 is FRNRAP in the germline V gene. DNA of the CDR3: TGTGCTAGTCGGTACGACACCGGGGAGCTGTTTTTT. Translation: CASRYDTGELFF.

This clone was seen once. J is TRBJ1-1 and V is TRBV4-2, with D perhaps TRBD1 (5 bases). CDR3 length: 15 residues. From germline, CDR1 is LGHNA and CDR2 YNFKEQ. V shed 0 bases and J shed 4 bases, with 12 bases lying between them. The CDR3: CASSQEGKGVTEAFF. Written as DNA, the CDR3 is TGTGCCAGCAGCCAAGAGGGGAAAGGGGTCACTGAAGCTTTCTTT.

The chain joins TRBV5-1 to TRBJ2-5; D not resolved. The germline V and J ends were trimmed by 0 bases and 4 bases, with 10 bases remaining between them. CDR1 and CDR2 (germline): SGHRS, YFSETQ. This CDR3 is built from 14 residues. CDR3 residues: CASSLVGSGETQYF. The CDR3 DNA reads TGCGCCAGCAGCTTGGTGGGCTCCGGAGAGACCCAGTACTTC.

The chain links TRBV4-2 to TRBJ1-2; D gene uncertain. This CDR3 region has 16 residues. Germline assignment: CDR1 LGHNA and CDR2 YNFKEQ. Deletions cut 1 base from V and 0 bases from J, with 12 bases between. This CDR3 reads CASSQAQDPANYGYTF. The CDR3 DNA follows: TGTGCCAGCAGCCAAGCTCAGGATCCTGCTAACTATGGCTACACCTTC.

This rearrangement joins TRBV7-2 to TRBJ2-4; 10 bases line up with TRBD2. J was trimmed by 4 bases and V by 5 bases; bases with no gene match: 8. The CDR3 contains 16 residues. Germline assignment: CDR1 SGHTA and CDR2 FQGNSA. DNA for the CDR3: TGTGCCAGCAGCCCCTTAGCGGGAGGCCTTAAAAACATTCAGTACTTC. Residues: CASSPLAGGLKNIQYF.

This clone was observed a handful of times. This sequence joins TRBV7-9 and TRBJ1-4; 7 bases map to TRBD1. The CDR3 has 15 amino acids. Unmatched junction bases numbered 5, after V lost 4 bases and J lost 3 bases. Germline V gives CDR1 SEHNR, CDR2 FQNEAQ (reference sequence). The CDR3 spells CASSSTGTANEKLFF. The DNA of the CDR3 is TGTGCCAGCAGCTCCACCGGGACAGCTAATGAAAAACTGTTTTTT.

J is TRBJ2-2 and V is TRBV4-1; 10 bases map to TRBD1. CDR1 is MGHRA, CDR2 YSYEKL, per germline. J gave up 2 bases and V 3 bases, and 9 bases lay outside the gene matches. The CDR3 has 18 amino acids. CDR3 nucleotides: TGCGCCAGCAGCCAGCAGAGGACAGGGGGGGCCAACACCGGGGAGCTGTTTTTT. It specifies CASSQQRTGGANTGELFF.

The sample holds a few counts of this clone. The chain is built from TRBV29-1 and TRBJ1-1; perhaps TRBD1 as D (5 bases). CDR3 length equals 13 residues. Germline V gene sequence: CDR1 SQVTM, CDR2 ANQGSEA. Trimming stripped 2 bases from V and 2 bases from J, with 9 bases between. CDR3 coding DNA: TGCAGCGTTGAACCAGGGTTTAACACTGAAGCTTTCTTT. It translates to CSVEPGFNTEAFF. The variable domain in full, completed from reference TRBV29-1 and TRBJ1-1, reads SAVISQKPSRDICQRGTSLTIQCQVDSQVTMMFWYRQQPGQSLTLIATANQGSEATYESGFVIDKFPISRPNLTFSTLTVSNMSPEDSSIYLCSVEPGFNTEAFFGQGTRLTVV.

CDR3 sequence reads: CAISGPTGQASNYGYTF. For the CDR3, the DNA is TGTGCCATCAGTGGTCCCACTGGACAGGCATCGAACTATGGCTACACCTTC. V and J are TRBV10-3 and TRBJ1-2; TRBD1 matches at 7 bases. The junction had 13 bases not matched to a gene; V was cut back by 4 bases and J by 2 bases. This CDR3 comprises 17 residues. Germline V gene lookup returns CDR1 ENHRY and CDR2 SYGVKD.

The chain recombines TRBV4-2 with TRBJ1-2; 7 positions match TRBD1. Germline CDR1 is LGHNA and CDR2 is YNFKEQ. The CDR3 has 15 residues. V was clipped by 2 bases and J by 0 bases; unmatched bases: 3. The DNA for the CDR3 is TGTGCCAGCAGCCAACAGGGGGTAACTAACTATGGCTACACCTTC. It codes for CASSQQGVTNYGYTF.

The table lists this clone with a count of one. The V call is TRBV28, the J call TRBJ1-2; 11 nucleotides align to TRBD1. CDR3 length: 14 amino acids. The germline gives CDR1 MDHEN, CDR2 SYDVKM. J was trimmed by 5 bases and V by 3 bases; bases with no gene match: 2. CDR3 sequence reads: CASSLGQGGYGYTF. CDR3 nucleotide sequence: TGTGCCAGCAGTTTGGGACAGGGGGGATATGGCTACACCTTC.

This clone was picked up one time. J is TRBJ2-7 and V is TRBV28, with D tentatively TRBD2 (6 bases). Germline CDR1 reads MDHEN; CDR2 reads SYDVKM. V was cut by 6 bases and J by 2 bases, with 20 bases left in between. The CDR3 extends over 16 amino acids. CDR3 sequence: CASSPTPGSGTYEQYF. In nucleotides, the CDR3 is TGTGCCAGCAGCCCTACTCCAGGTAGCGGAACCTACGAGCAGTACTTC.

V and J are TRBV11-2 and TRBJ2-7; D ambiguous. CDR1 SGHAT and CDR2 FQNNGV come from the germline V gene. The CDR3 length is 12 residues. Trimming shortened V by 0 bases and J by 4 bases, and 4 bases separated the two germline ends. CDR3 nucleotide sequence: TGTGCCAGCAGCTTAGATTCATACGAGCAGTACTTC. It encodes CASSLDSYEQYF.

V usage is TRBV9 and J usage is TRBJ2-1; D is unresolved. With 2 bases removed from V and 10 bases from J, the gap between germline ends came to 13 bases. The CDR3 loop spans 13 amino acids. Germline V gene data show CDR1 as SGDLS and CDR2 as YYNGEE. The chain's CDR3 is CASSVTLGEEQFF. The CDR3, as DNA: TGTGCCAGCAGCGTTACCCTAGGAGAGGAGCAGTTCTTC.

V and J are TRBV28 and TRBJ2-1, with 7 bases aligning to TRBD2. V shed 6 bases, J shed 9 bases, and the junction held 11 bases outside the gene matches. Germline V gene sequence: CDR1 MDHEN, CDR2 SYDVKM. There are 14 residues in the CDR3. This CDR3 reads CASSRVLAEAEQFF. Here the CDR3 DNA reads TGTGCCAGCAGCCGCGTTCTAGCGGAAGCTGAGCAGTTCTTC.

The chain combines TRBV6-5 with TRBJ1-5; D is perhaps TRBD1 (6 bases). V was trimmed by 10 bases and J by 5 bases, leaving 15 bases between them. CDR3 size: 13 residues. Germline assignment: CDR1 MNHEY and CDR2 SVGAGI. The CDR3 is CAIARGSDQPQHF. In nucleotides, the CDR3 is TGTGCCATCGCTAGGGGGTCCGATCAGCCCCAGCATTTT.